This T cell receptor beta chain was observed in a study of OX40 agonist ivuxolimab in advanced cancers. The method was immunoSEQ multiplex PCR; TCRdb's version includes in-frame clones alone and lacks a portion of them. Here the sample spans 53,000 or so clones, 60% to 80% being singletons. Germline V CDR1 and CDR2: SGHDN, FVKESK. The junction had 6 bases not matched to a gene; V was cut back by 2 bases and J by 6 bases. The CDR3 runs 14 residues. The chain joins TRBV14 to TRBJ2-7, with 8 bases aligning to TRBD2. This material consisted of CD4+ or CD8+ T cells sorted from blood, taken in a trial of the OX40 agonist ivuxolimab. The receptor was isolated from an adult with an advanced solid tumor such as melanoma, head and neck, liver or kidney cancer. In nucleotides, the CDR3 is TGTGCCAGCAGCCAACGGGGGGGCAGCTCCGAGCAGTACTTC. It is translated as CASSQRGGSSEQYF.